This TCR beta chain was sequenced for a study of glioma-infiltrating T cells after dendritic cell vaccination. Findings and caveats of the study: The cohort had few patients with full blood and tumor sets.

In the case of this clone: Its target is not known.

The sample's time point: after dendritic cell vaccination, including at tumor progression/relapse. None of the glioblastoma patients had an isocitrate dehydrogenase mutation. Primers: 60 V beta forward and 13 J beta reverse. The data were produced by immunoSEQ multiplex PCR, yet TCRdb's version contains in-frame clones alone and is incomplete. Here the sample spans about 91,000 clones, roughly four fifths being singletons. This clonotype was obtained from a human donor with glioblastoma. The source material was blood, sampled after dendritic cell vaccination.

CDR3 sequence: CASSIGAPGELFF. The CDR3 bases are TGTGCCAGTAGTATAGGGGCACCCGGGGAGCTGTTTTTT. V gene TRBV19 combines with J gene TRBJ2-2, with no clear D. Germline V gene lookup returns CDR1 LNHDA and CDR2 SQIVND (reference sequence). This CDR3 has 13 amino acids. Between the trimmed V and J ends, which lost 1 base and 6 bases, there was a span of 6 bases. Full variable domain (remainder filled in from reference TRBV19 and TRBJ2-2): DGGITQSPKYLFRKEGQNVTLSCEQNLNHDAMYWYRQDPGQGLRLIYYSQIVNDFQKGDIAEGYSVSREKKESFPLTVTSAQKNPTAFYLCASSIGAPGELFFGEGSRLTVL.